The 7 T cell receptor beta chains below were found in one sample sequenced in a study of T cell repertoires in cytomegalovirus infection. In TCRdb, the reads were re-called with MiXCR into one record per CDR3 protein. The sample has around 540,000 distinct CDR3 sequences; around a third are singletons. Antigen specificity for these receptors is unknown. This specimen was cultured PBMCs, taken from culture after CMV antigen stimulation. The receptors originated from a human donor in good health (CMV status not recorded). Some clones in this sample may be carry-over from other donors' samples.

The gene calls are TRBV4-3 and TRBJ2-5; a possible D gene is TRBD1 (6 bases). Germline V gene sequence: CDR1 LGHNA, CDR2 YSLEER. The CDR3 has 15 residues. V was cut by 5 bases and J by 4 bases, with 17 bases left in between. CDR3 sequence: CASSKNWQGRETQYF. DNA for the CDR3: TGCGCCAGCAGCAAAAATTGGCAGGGGCGAGAGACCCAGTACTTC.

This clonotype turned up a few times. The CDR3 reads CASSWVPGGDDTQYF. The CDR3 DNA is TGTGCCAGCAGCTGGGTCCCAGGGGGCGACGATACGCAGTATTTT. J is TRBJ2-3 and V is TRBV7-3, with TRBD1 identical over 8 bases. The CDR3 loop spans 15 amino acids. V lost 4 bases to trimming and J lost 6 bases; unmatched junction nucleotides: 9. Germline-derived CDR1 and CDR2 are SGHTA and FQGTGA.

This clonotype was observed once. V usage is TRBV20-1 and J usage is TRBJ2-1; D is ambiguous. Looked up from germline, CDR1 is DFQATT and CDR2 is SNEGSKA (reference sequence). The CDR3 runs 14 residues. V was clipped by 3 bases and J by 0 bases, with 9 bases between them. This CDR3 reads CSARTQSSYNEQFF. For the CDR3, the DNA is TGCAGTGCTAGGACCCAGAGCTCCTACAATGAGCAGTTCTTC.

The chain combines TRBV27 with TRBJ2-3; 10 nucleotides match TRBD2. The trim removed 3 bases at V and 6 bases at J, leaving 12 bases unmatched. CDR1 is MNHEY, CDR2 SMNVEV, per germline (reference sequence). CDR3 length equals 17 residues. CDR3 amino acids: CASSFLRLAGNMDTQYF. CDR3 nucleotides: TGTGCCAGCAGTTTTTTGAGACTAGCGGGCAACATGGATACGCAGTATTTT.

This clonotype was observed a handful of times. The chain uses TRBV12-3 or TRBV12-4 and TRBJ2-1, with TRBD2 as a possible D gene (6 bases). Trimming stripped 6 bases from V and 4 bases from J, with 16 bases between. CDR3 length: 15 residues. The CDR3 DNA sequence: TGTGCCAGCAGCCCCTTAGCGGAGGTTTACAATGAGCAGTTCTTC. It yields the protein CASSPLAEVYNEQFF.

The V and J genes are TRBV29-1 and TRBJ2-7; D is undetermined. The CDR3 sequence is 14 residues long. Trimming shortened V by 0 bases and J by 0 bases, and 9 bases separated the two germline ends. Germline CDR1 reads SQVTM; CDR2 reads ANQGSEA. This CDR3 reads CSVEDGRSSYEQYF. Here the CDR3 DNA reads TGCAGCGTTGAAGATGGCCGTAGCTCCTACGAGCAGTACTTC.

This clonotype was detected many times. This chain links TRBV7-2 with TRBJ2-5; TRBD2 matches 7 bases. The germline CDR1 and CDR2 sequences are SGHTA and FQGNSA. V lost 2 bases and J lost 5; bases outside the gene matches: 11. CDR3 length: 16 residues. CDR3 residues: CASSLWGRAAPETQYF. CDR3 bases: TGTGCCAGCAGCTTATGGGGGAGGGCCGCCCCGGAGACCCAGTACTTC.